The 13 T cell receptor beta chains below come from one sample, sequenced in a study of blood T cell repertoires in COVID-19. Profiling relied on immunoSEQ multiplex PCR, and the TCRdb table lists in-frame clones only, not all of them. The table lists tens of thousands of clones, just over 85% of them singletons. The sequenced material came from peripheral blood. The receptor source for this set is a woman aged 60-70 years with COVID-19, enrolled during active disease.

V usage is TRBV9 and J usage is TRBJ2-7; 8 bases are a match to TRBD2. The germline CDR1 and CDR2 sequences are SGDLS and YYNGEE. The CDR3 sequence is 14 residues long. V was clipped by 0 bases and J by 2 bases; unmatched bases: 1. The CDR3 loop reads CASSVGSGTYEQYF. The DNA for the CDR3 is TGTGCCAGCAGCGTAGGTAGCGGGACCTACGAGCAGTACTTC.

J is TRBJ1-2 and V is TRBV19; no clear D. The CDR3 runs 15 residues. CDR1 is LNHDA, CDR2 SQIVND, per germline (reference sequence). V lost 5 bases and J lost 1, with 14 bases in between. DNA of the CDR3: TGTGCCAGTAGTCCCGAGGGAGTTTTTAACTATGGCTACACCTTC. It is translated as CASSPEGVFNYGYTF.

This chain joins TRBV7-9 and TRBJ2-6; 11 bases line up with TRBD1. The CDR3 runs 18 residues. V dropped 8 bases and J dropped 0; count of bases not matched to a gene: 9. Germline assignment: CDR1 SEHNR and CDR2 FQNEAQ (reference sequence). The CDR3 reads CASGPDRGLNSGANVLTF. In DNA, the CDR3 is TGTGCCAGCGGCCCGGACAGGGGGCTAAACTCTGGGGCCAACGTCCTGACTTTC. The variable domain in full, with the rest retrieved from reference TRBV7-9 and TRBJ2-6, is DTGVSQNPRHKITKRGQNVTFRCDPISEHNRLYWYRQTLGQGPEFLTYFQNEAQLEKSRLLSDRFSAERPKGSFSTLEIQRTEQGDSAMYLCASGPDRGLNSGANVLTFGAGSRLTVL.

The chain links TRBV3-1 (or the pseudogene TRBV3-2) to TRBJ1-2; no definite D call. V was trimmed by 2 bases and J by 4 bases, leaving 14 bases between them. CDR1 and CDR2 from the germline V gene are LGHDT and YNNKEL (reference sequence). This CDR3 has 15 amino acids. CDR3 in DNA: TGTGCCAGCAGCCAATCTCCAACTCCCTGCTATGGCTACACCTTC. It is translated as CASSQSPTPCYGYTF.

This chain links TRBV7-8 with TRBJ1-2; perhaps TRBD1 as D (6 bases). This CDR3 is 15 amino acids long. V was cut by 5 bases and J by 4 bases, with 17 bases left in between. The germline V gene has CDR1 SGHVS and CDR2 FQNEAQ. The CDR3 DNA sequence: TGTGCCAGCAGCCGAGATAACAGGGCAAGCTATGGCTACACCTTC. Translating it yields CASSRDNRASYGYTF.

The V and J genes are TRBV15 and TRBJ2-1, with 9 positions matching TRBD2. Germline V gene sequence: CDR1 LNHNV, CDR2 YYDKDF (reference sequence). CDR3 length: 14 residues. V shed 3 bases, J shed 6 bases, and the junction held 3 bases outside the gene matches. The CDR3 nucleotides read TGTGCCACCAGCAGCGGGCGGGGGGGCAATGAGCAGTTCTTC. The encoded protein is CATSSGRGGNEQFF.

This clone appeared a few times. The V call is TRBV11-2, the J call TRBJ2-7, with 13 bases matching TRBD2. Trimming took 5 bases from V and 5 from J; bases not matched to a gene: 12. The CDR3 is 17 residues long. Germline V gives CDR1 SGHAT, CDR2 FQNNGV. CDR3 region: CASSPGLAGDGWDEQYF. The CDR3 DNA is TGTGCCAGCAGCCCAGGACTAGCGGGAGACGGTTGGGACGAGCAGTACTTC.

This chain uses TRBV7-2 with TRBJ2-5; 9 bases fit TRBD1. CDR3 length equals 15 residues. CDR1 and CDR2 (germline): SGHTA, FQGNSA. J lost 7 bases, V lost 1 base, and 7 bases had no gene match. CDR3 nucleotide sequence: TGTGCCAGCAGCTTAGTAAGGGGACAGGGAGGGACCCAGTACTTC. It specifies CASSLVRGQGGTQYF.

V usage is TRBV10-3 and J usage is TRBJ1-4; D is perhaps TRBD1 (5 bases). The V end was cut by 2 bases, the J end by 13 bases, with 11 bases between. The CDR3 loop spans 12 amino acids. Germline assignment: CDR1 ENHRY and CDR2 SYGVKD. The CDR3 loop is CAISEAGRGLFF. Here the CDR3 DNA reads TGTGCCATCAGTGAGGCAGGGAGGGGACTGTTTTTT.

This sequence joins TRBV10-3 and TRBJ2-3; D perhaps matches TRBD1 (6 bases). V was pared by 5 bases and J by 5 bases, with 17 bases between. The CDR3 consists of 15 residues. Germline loops: CDR1 ENHRY, CDR2 SYGVKD. DNA for the CDR3: TGTGCCATCAGTAGGACAGTTGCGGACGGAGATACGCAGTATTTT. Amino acid sequence: CAISRTVADGDTQYF.

The V and J genes are TRBV6-2 or TRBV6-3 and TRBJ1-3; 7 bases are a match to TRBD1. CDR3 length: 14 residues. With 2 bases clipped from V and 2 bases from J, the junction kept 0 bases outside the gene matches. CDR1 is MNHEY and CDR2 is SVGEGT in the germline V gene. The CDR3: CASSYQGAGNTIYF. The CDR3 nucleotides read TGTGCCAGCAGTTACCAGGGGGCTGGAAACACCATATATTTT.

This clone was observed a few times. This chain uses TRBV6-2 or TRBV6-3 with TRBJ1-2; D remains ambiguous. The V and J ends lost 6 bases and 5 bases respectively, with 13 bases between them. Germline V gene sequence: CDR1 MNHEY, CDR2 SVGEGT. The CDR3 contains 13 residues. The CDR3 loop is CASSESSQYGYTF. CDR3 coding DNA: TGTGCCAGCAGCGAATCCAGTCAATATGGCTACACCTTC.

This sequence joins TRBV12-3 or TRBV12-4 and TRBJ2-7; 9 nucleotides match TRBD1. The CDR3 length is 13 residues. The V segment lost 6 bases and the J segment 6 bases; nucleotides outside the gene matches: 6. CDR3 region: CASRGQGSSEQYF. In DNA, the CDR3 is TGTGCCAGCAGGGGACAGGGAAGTTCCGAGCAGTACTTC.